The rows below give T cell receptor beta chains drawn from one sample of a study of shared clonotypes between healthy human individuals. Measured with immunoSEQ multiplex PCR; TCRdb has only the in-frame clones, and not every one. The sample records 550,000 to 850,000 clones, roughly 72% being singletons. The sample consisted of memory CD4+ T cells sorted from blood. These receptors were collected from a woman in her twenties or thirties in good health. Each CDR3 is given with its conserved first and last residue. The D gene is left open where the match is weak. Part of the rows lack a size; the others show once, few, many or a class for expanded clones.

DNA,CDR3,J,D,V,size
TGTGCCAGCAGTGTATCGACTAGTATAGAGACCCAGTACTTC,CASSVSTSIETQYF,TRBJ2-5,.,TRBV2,.
TGTGCCAGCTGCCACAGGGGTCGTAACAACTACGAGCAGTACTTC,CASCHRGRNNYEQYF,TRBJ2-7,TRBD1,TRBV2,.
TGTGCCAGCAGACCCGGGACGGAAGAGACCCAGTACTTC,CASRPGTEETQYF,TRBJ2-5,.,TRBV28,.
TGTGCCAGTAGAGGCCTCCGCCTCGGGGAGCTGTTTTTT,CASRGLRLGELFF,TRBJ2-2,.,TRBV19,.
TGCGCCAGCAGTCAGACGGAGAACTATGGCTACACCTTC,CASSQTENYGYTF,TRBJ1-2,.,TRBV5-1,.
TGTGCCAGCAGCTCCACAGGGGGGAACACTGAAGCTTTCTTT,CASSSTGGNTEAFF,TRBJ1-1,TRBD1,TRBV7-9,.
TGTGCCAGCTCAACTTACCGGGCCATCGGGGCAGATACGCAGTATTTT,CASSTYRAIGADTQYF,TRBJ2-3,.,TRBV18,once
TGCGCCAGCAGCCAAACTAACCGGGACTCCAATGAGCAGTTCTTC,CASSQTNRDSNEQFF,TRBJ2-1,.,TRBV4-1,.
TGTGCCAGCGGGAGGATGACCTACGAGCAGTACTTC,CASGRMTYEQYF,TRBJ2-7,.,TRBV2,.
TGTGCCAGAGTTTGGGCGGTGTTCGAGCAGTACTTC,CARVWAVFEQYF,TRBJ2-7,.,TRBV7-4,.
TGTGCCAGTAGTACCCAACAGGGAGGGGACCTACCCCAGCATTTT,CASSTQQGGDLPQHF,TRBJ1-5,.,TRBV19,.
TGCGCCAGCAGCCTGCTGGGACAGCACAATGAGCAGTTCTTC,CASSLLGQHNEQFF,TRBJ2-1,TRBD1,TRBV5-1,.
TGCGCCAGCAGTGGGGGGCCTTATGAGCAGTTCTTC,CASSGGPYEQFF,TRBJ2-1,.,TRBV10-1,.
TGTGCTAGTGGTTTGGTACTCGGGCGGGAGGCACATACGCAGTATTTT,CASGLVLGREAHTQYF,TRBJ2-3,TRBD2,TRBV12-5,once
TGTGCCAGCAGCGCCTCAGGGCCGGGTCTCGGGGTCAAAAACATTCAGTACTTC,CASSASGPGLGVKNIQYF,TRBJ2-4,.,TRBV5-4,few
TGCAGTGCTAGGCACACTGAAGCTTTCTTT,CSARHTEAFF,TRBJ1-1,.,TRBV20-1,few
TGTGCCAGCAGTGAGCTGTCTGGATTAGCTAGCGGGTGCTACGAGCAGTACTTC,CASSELSGLASGCYEQYF,TRBJ2-7,TRBD2,TRBV6-4,few
TGTGCCAGCAGCTTGGGGACCGGGACCCGACAAGAGACCCAGTACTTC,CASSLGTGTRQETQYF,TRBJ2-5,.,TRBV11-2,few
TGTGCCAGCAGCGCAAACAGGGGGCTGAAAGAGACCCAGTACTTC,CASSANRGLKETQYF,TRBJ2-5,TRBD1,TRBV7-7,.
TGTGCCAGCAGTTTATCCGGAAACACCATATATTTT,CASSLSGNTIYF,TRBJ1-3,.,TRBV28,many
TGTGCCAGCAGCTTAGGGAGCGGGACCGCCGGGGGTGAGCAGTTCTTC,CASSLGSGTAGGEQFF,TRBJ2-1,TRBD2,TRBV7-2,once
TGTGCCAGCAGCTTAGCTCCGGGACAGGGGTTAGAGACCCAGTACTTC,CASSLAPGQGLETQYF,TRBJ2-5,TRBD1,TRBV7-9,.
TGTGCCAGCAGTGAAGGGGTAGGCCGTAGTTACGAGCAGTACTTC,CASSEGVGRSYEQYF,TRBJ2-7,.,TRBV6-1,.
TGTGCCAGTAGTATTAGGACCCAGGGGCTACCTGAAGCTTTCTTT,CASSIRTQGLPEAFF,TRBJ1-1,.,TRBV19,.
TGTGCCAGCAGCTTGACAGGGGGTAATAACTATGGCTACACCTTC,CASSLTGGNNYGYTF,TRBJ1-2,TRBD1,TRBV7-9,.
TGTGCCAGCAGCTCGGTGACAGGGGGAAACACCATATATTTT,CASSSVTGGNTIYF,TRBJ1-3,TRBD1,TRBV7-9,.